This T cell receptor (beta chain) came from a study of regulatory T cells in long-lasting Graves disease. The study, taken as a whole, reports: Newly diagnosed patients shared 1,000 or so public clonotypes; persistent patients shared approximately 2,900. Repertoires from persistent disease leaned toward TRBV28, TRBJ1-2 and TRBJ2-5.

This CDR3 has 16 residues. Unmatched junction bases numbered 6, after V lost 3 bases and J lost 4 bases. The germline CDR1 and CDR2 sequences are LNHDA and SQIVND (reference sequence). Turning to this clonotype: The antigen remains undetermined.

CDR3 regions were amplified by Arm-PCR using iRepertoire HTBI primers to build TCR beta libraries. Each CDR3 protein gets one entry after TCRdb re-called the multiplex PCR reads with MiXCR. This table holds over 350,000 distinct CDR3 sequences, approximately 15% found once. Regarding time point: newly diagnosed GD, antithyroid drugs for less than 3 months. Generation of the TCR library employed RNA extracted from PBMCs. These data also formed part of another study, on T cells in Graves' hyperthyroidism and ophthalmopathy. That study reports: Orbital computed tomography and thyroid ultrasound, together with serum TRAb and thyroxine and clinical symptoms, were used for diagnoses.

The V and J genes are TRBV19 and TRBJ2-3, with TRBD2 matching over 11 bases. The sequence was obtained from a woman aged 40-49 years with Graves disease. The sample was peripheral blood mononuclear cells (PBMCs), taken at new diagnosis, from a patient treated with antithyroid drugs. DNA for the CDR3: TGTGCCAGTAGTATGAGCCTAGCGGGGGGTGCAGATACGCAGTATTTT. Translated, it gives CASSMSLAGGADTQYF.